Listed below are T cell receptor beta chains from one sample, sequenced in a study of shared clonotypes between healthy human individuals. Sequenced by immunoSEQ multiplex PCR; TCRdb stores in-frame clones only, minus some. The sample consists of about half a million clones, 60% to 85% of them appearing once. The sample comprised PBMCs. These receptors all come from a woman aged 40-49 years in good health. Some clones in this sample may be carry-over from other donors' samples. Each CDR3 is given with its conserved first and last residue. The order of the fields is V gene, J gene, D gene, clone size, CDR3 DNA, CDR3 protein. D genes are given only for firm matches. The size field is filled for only some rows; it gives once, few, many or a size class.

TRBV28	TRBJ2-2	-	few	TGTGCCAGCAGTTCCTCCGGGTTCGGGAGATTGACCGGGGAGCTGTTTTTT	CASSSSGFGRLTGELFF
TRBV15	TRBJ2-3	TRBD2	-	TGTGCCACGGGTACTAGCGGGACATCAGATACGCAGTATTTT	CATGTSGTSDTQYF
TRBV11-2	TRBJ2-1	-	-	TGTGCCAGCAGCCCAGTAACCCTCGGGCTCGGGCAGTTCTTC	CASSPVTLGLGQFF
TRBV5-4	TRBJ1-3	TRBD1	-	TGTGCCAGCAGCAGGACAGGGACTAACACCATATATTTT	CASSRTGTNTIYF
TRBV30	TRBJ1-2	-	-	TGTGCCTGGAGTGTAAATGGGGCCATTGGCTACACCTTC	CAWSVNGAIGYTF
TRBV6-6	TRBJ2-3	-	-	TGTGCCAGCAGTCCGGGTCCCGGGGGAGATACGCAGTATTTT	CASSPGPGGDTQYF
TRBV21-1	TRBJ2-7	-	-	TGTGCCAGCAGCAAAGGGGACACCTACGAGCAGTACTTC	CASSKGDTYEQYF
TRBV27	TRBJ2-3	-	-	TGTGCCAGCAGTTTGATGGAATACGATACGCAGTATTTT	CASSLMEYDTQYF
TRBV6-1	TRBJ2-6	-	-	TGTGCCACACATAGCTCTGGGGCCAACGTCCTGACTTTC	CATHSSGANVLTF
TRBV28	TRBJ2-5	TRBD1	-	TGTGCCAGCAGTTTTGCAGGGGGCGCAGAGACCCAGTACTTC	CASSFAGGAETQYF
TRBV29-1	TRBJ2-7	-	-	TGCAGCGTTGGTAGGGGATTCTACGAGCAGTACTTC	CSVGRGFYEQYF
TRBV6-1	TRBJ1-5	-	-	TGTGCCAGCAGGGAAGCCTGGAGGGGCACGAGGGGTCAGCCCCAGCATTTT	CASREAWRGTRGQPQHF
TRBV6-6	TRBJ2-4	TRBD2	many	TGTGCCAGCAGGAGAGGACTAGCGGGAGATGACATTCAGTACTTC	CASRRGLAGDDIQYF
TRBV30	TRBJ1-2	-	-	TGTGCCTGGAGAACCAGAGGCAACTTGGGGGGTTATGGCTACACCTTC	CAWRTRGNLGGYGYTF
TRBV5-1	TRBJ2-2	TRBD2	-	TGCGCCAGCAGCTTGTCGGCGGGAGGCGTAACCGGGGAGCTGTTTTTT	CASSLSAGGVTGELFF
TRBV19	TRBJ2-1	TRBD2	-	TGTGCCAGTAGTATAGATTACATAGCGGGAGAAAAGTTCTTC	CASSIDYIAGEKFF
TRBV4-3	TRBJ2-7	-	-	TGCGCCAGCAGCCAAGATGGGGCGGGGACAACCTACGAGCAGTACTTC	CASSQDGAGTTYEQYF
TRBV6-4	TRBJ2-1	-	many	TGTGCCAGCAGTGACTCAGAGGGCAGGGGCTCCGATGAGCAGTTCTTC	CASSDSEGRGSDEQFF
TRBV6-1	TRBJ1-5	-	-	TGTGCCAGCAGTGGACAGGCCAGCAATCAGCCCCAGCATTTT	CASSGQASNQPQHF
TRBV5-1	TRBJ2-5	-	-	TGCGCCAGCAGCTACTACGACCACCAAGAGACCCAGTACTTC	CASSYYDHQETQYF
TRBV5-1	TRBJ2-6	TRBD2	once	TGCGCCAGCAGCCTCGGACTAGCGGGACCTTCCGGGGCCAACGTCCTGACTTTC	CASSLGLAGPSGANVLTF
TRBV19	TRBJ1-3	-	-	TGTGCCAGTAGTACCTCGTGGGTAGGTGGAAACACCATATATTTT	CASSTSWVGGNTIYF
TRBV19	TRBJ1-1	-	-	TGTGCCAGTAGTATGACAGGGAACACTGAAGCTTTCTTT	CASSMTGNTEAFF
TRBV28	TRBJ1-1	-	few	TGTGCCAGCAGAATGACGAACACTGAAGCTTTCTTT	CASRMTNTEAFF
TRBV28	TRBJ2-7	-	-	TGTGCCAGCATGTCCCCCGCCCGGCCTACGATCGAGCAGTACTTC	CASMSPARPTIEQYF
TRBV2	TRBJ1-1	-	-	TGTGCCAGCTGGGCAGGTGGTTACACTGAAGCTTTCTTT	CASWAGGYTEAFF
TRBV21-1	TRBJ1-2	-	-	TGTGCCAGCAGCAAAGATGGGGATGGCTACACCTTC	CASSKDGDGYTF
TRBV7-3	TRBJ2-5	TRBD1	-	TGTGCCAGCAGCCAGGGGGTAGGAGAGACCCAGTACTTC	CASSQGVGETQYF
TRBV14	TRBJ2-3	TRBD2	once	TGTGCCAGCAGCCAAGACGGGACGGGAGGGCCCACAGATACGCAGTATTTT	CASSQDGTGGPTDTQYF